Described below is a single T cell receptor (beta chain) sequence and its context. Clones were sequenced by immunoSEQ multiplex PCR, and TCRdb holds only the in-frame ones, with some missing. The repertoire includes 150,000 to 200,000 clones, 70% to 90% of them detected once, and around 2.3% sits in the top ten. Germline values: CDR1 SGHRS, CDR2 YFSETQ. Trimming removed 4 bases from V and 1 base from J; junction bases left unmatched: 17. The length of the CDR3 is 21 residues. This specimen comes from a study of blood T cell repertoires in COVID-19. The TCR comes from a man in his 70s with active or convalescent COVID-19. V and J are TRBV5-1 and TRBJ2-5; 15 bases align to TRBD2. Sample: peripheral blood. CDR3 region: CASSIPGLAGGPAGFQETQYF. In nucleotides, the CDR3 is TGCGCCAGCAGCATTCCGGGACTAGCGGGGGGTCCTGCGGGCTTCCAAGAGACCCAGTACTTC. The full variable domain, rest sourced from reference TRBV5-1 and TRBJ2-5, is KAGVTQTPRYLIKTRGQQVTLSCSPISGHRSVSWYQQTPGQGLQFLFEYFSETQRNKGNFPGRFSGRQFSNSRSEMNVSTLELGDSALYLCASSIPGLAGGPAGFQETQYFGPGTRLLVL.